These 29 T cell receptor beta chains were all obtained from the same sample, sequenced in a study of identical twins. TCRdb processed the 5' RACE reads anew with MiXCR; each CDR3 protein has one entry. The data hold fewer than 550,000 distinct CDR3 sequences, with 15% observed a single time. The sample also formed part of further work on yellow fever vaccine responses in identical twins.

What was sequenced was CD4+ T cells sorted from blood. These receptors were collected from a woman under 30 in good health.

CDR3 residues: CASSTVLARGKETQYF. The CDR3 DNA reads TGTGCCAGCAGCACTGTACTAGCGAGGGGGAAAGAGACCCAGTACTTC. This chain connects TRBV13 to TRBJ2-5; a possible D gene is TRBD2 (7 bases). In germline, CDR1 is PRHDT, CDR2 FYEKMQ (reference sequence). V was cut by 5 bases and J by 3 bases, with 19 bases left in between. The CDR3 contains 16 residues.

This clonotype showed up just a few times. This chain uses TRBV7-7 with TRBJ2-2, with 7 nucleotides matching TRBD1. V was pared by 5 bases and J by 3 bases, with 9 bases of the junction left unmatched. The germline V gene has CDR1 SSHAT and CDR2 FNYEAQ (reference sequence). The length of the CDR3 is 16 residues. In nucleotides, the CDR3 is TGTGCCAGCAGCCCCAGAATGACAGGGTACACCGGGGAGCTGTTTTTT. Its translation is CASSPRMTGYTGELFF.

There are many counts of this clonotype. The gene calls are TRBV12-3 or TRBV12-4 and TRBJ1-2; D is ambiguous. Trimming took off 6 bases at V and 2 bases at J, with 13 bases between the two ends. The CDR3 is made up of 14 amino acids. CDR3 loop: CASSDPGPNYGYTF. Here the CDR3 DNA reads TGTGCCAGCAGCGACCCGGGTCCCAACTATGGCTACACCTTC.

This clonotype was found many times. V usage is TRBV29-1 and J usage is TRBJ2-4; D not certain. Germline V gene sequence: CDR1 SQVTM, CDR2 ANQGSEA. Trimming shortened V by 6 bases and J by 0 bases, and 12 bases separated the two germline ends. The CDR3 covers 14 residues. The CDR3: CSVNLGLAKNIQYF. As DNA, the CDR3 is TGCAGCGTCAACCTTGGGCTAGCCAAAAACATTCAGTACTTC. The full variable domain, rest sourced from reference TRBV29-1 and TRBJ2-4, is SAVISQKPSRDICQRGTSLTIQCQVDSQVTMMFWYRQQPGQSLTLIATANQGSEATYESGFVIDKFPISRPNLTFSTLTVSNMSPEDSSIYLCSVNLGLAKNIQYFGAGTRLSVL.

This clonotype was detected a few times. The CDR3 nucleotides are TGTGCCAGCAGTGAAGCAGCCCCGTACGGGCGGGCTTTCTTT. Residues: CASSEAAPYGRAFF. This rearrangement joins TRBV6-1 to TRBJ1-1; the D is unclear. Germline V gives CDR1 MNHNS, CDR2 SASEGT. CDR3 size: 14 residues. The germline V and J ends were trimmed by 0 bases and 11 bases, with 16 bases remaining between them.

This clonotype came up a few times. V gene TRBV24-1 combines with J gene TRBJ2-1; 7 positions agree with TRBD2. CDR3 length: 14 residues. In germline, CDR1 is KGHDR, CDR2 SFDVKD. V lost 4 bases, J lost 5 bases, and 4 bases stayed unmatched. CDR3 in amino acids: CATSEPGRDNEQFF. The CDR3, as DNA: TGTGCCACCAGTGAACCGGGGAGGGACAATGAGCAGTTCTTC.

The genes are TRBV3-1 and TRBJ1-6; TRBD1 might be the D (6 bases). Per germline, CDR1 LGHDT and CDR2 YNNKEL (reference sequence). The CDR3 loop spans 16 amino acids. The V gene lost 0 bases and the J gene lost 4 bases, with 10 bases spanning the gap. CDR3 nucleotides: TGTGCCAGCAGCCAAGATGGACAGAGTTATAATTCACCCCTCCACTTT. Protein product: CASSQDGQSYNSPLHF.

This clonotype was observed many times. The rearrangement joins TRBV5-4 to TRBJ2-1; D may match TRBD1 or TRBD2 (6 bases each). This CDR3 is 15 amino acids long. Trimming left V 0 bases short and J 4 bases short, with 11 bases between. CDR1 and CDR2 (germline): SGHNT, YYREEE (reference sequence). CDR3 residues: CASSLVGGPYNEQFF. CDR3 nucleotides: TGTGCCAGCAGCTTGGTGGGGGGCCCTTACAATGAGCAGTTCTTC.

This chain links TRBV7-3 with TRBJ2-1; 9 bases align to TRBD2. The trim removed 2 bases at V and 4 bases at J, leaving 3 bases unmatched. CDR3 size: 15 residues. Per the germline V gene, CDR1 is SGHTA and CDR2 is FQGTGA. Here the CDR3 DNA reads TGTGCCAGCAGCTTATCGGGACTAGCTTACAATGAGCAGTTCTTC. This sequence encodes CASSLSGLAYNEQFF.

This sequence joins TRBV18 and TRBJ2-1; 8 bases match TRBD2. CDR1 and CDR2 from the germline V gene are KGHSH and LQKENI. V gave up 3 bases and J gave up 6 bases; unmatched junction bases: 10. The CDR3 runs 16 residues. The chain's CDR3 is CASSPSGRTGLNEQFF. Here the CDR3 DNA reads TGTGCCAGCTCACCGAGCGGGAGAACAGGGCTCAATGAGCAGTTCTTC. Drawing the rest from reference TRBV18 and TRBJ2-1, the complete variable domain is NAGVMQNPRHLVRRRGQEARLRCSPMKGHSHVYWYRQLPEEGLKFMVYLQKENIIDESGMPKERFSAEFPKEGPSILRIQQVVRGDSAAYFCASSPSGRTGLNEQFFGPGTRLTVL.

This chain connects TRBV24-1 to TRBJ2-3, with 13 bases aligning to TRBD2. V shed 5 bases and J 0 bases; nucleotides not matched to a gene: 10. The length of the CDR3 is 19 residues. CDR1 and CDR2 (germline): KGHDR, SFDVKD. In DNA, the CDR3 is TGTGCCACCAGTGGCGCCTCCGGGACTAGCGGGGCTAGCACAGATACGCAGTATTTT. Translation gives CATSGASGTSGASTDTQYF.

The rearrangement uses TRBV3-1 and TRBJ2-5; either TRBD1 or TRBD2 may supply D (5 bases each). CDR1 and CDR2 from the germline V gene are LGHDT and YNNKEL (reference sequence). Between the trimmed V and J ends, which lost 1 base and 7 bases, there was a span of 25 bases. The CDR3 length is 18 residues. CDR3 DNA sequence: TGTGCCAGCAGCCAAGGGTCTAAGGGGAGCGCCTTCTCAAGGACCCAGTACTTC. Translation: CASSQGSKGSAFSRTQYF.

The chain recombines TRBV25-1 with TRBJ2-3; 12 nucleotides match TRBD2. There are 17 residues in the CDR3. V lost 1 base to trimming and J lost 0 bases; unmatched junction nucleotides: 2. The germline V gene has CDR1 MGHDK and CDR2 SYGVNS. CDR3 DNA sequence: TGTGCCAGCAGTGAATCGGGGACTAGCGGGAGCACAGATACGCAGTATTTT. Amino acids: CASSESGTSGSTDTQYF.

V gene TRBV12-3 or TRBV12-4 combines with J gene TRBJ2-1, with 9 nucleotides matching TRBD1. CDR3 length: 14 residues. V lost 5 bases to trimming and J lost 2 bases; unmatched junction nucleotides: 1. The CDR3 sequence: CASSRDRAYNEQFF. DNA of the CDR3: TGTGCCAGCAGTCGGGACAGGGCCTACAATGAGCAGTTCTTC.

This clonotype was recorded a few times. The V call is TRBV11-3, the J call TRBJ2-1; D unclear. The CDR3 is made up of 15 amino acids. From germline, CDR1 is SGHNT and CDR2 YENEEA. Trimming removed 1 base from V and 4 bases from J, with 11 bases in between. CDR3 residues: CASSLASEGYNEQFF. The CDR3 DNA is TGTGCCAGCAGCTTAGCTTCGGAAGGGTACAATGAGCAGTTCTTC.

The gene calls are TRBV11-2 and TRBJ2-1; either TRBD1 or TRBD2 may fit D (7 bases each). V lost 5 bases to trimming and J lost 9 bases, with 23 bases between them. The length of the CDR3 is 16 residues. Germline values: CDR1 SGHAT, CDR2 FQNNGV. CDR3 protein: CASSPPPGGPGGEQFF. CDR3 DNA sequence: TGTGCCAGCAGCCCCCCCCCGGGGGGCCCAGGGGGTGAGCAGTTCTTC.

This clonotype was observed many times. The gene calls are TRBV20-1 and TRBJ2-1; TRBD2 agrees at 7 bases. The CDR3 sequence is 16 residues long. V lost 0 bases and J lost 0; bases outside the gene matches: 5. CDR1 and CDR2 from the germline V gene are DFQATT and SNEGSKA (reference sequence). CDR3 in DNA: TGCAGTGCTAGAGATTGGGGGGGTAGCTCCTACAATGAGCAGTTCTTC. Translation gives CSARDWGGSSYNEQFF.

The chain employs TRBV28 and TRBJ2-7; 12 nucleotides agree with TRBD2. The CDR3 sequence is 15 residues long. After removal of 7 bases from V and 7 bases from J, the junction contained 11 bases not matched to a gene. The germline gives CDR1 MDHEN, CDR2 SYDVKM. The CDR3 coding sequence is TGTGCCAGCACAGCCGGACTAGCGGGACTCCAAGAGCAGTACTTC. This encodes CASTAGLAGLQEQYF.

The CDR3, as DNA: TGTGCCACCAGCAGAGTGGCCTTCGCGGGGGCCGAGCAGTACTTC. It specifies CATSRVAFAGAEQYF. The chain employs TRBV15 and TRBJ2-7; D may be TRBD2 (7 bases). With 1 base removed from V and 6 bases from J, the gap between germline ends came to 16 bases. The CDR3 extends over 15 amino acids. Per the germline V gene, CDR1 is LNHNV and CDR2 is YYDKDF (reference sequence).

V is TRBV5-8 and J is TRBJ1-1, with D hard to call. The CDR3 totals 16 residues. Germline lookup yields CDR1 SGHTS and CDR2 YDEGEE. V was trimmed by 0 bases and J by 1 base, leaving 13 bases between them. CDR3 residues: CASSLAVVPGNTEAFF. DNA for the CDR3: TGTGCCAGCAGCTTGGCCGTGGTCCCAGGGAACACTGAAGCTTTCTTT.

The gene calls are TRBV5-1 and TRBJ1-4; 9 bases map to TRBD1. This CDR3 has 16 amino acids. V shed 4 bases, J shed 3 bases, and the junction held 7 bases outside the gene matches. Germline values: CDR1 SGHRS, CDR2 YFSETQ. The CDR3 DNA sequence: TGCGCCAGCAGCACTGGACAGGGGACATCTAATGAAAAACTGTTTTTT. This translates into CASSTGQGTSNEKLFF.

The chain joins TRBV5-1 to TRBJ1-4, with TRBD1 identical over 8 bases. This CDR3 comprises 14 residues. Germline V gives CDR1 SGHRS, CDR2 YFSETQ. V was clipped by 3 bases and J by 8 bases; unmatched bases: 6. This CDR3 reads CASSSRGLEEKLFF. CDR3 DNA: TGCGCCAGCAGCTCCAGGGGGCTGGAAGAAAAACTGTTTTTT.

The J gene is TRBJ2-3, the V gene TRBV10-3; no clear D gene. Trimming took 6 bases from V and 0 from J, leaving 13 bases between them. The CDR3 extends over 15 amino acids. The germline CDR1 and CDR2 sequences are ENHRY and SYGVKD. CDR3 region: CAIRESMTSTDTQYF. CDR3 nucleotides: TGTGCCATCAGGGAAAGTATGACTAGCACAGATACGCAGTATTTT.

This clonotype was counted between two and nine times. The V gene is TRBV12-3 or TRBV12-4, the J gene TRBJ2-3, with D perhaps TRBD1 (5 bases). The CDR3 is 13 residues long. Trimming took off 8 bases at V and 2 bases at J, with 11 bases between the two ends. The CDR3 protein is CASGARSTDTQYF. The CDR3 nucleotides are TGTGCCAGCGGGGCCCGCTCCACAGATACGCAGTATTTT.

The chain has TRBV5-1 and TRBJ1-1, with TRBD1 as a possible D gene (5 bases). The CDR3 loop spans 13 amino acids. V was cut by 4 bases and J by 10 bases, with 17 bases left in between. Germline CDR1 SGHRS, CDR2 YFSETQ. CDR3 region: CASSTMVGARAFF. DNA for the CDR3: TGCGCCAGCAGCACGATGGTCGGGGCACGAGCTTTCTTT.

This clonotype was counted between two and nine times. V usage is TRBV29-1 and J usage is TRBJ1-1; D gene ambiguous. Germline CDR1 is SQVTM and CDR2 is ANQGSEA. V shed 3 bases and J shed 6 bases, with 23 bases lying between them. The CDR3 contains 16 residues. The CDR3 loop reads CSVDNPRGVKVAEAFF. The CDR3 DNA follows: TGCAGCGTTGACAACCCTCGGGGAGTGAAGGTCGCTGAAGCTTTCTTT.

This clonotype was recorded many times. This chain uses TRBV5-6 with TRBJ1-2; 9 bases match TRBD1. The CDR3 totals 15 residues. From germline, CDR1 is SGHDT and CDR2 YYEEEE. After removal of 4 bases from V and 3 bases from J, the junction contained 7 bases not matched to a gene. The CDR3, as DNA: TGTGCCAGCAGCCTCAATCGACAGGGGGACTATGGCTACACCTTC. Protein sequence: CASSLNRQGDYGYTF.

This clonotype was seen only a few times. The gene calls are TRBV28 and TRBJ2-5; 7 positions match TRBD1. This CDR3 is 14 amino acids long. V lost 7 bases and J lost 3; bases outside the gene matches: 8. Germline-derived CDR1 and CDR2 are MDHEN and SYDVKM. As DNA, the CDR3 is TGTGCCAGCACTGAACAGGGGAAGAAAGAGACCCAGTACTTC. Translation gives CASTEQGKKETQYF. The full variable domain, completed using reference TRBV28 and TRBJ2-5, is DVKVTQSSRYLVKRTGEKVFLECVQDMDHENMFWYRQDPGLGLRLIYFSYDVKMKEKGDIPEGYSVSREKKERFSLILESASTNQTSMYLCASTEQGKKETQYFGPGTRLLVL.

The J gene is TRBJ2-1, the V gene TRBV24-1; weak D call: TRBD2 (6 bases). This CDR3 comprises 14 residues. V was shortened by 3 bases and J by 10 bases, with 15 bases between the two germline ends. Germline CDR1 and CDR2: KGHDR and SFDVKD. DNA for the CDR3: TGTGCCACCAGTGATCCACTAGCTAGGGACGAGCAGTTCTTC. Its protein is CATSDPLARDEQFF.